Below, 9 T cell receptor beta chains from the same sample are listed, as sequenced in a study of T-cell reconstitution after alpha-beta-depleted transplantation in children. Molecular barcoding with unique molecular identifiers was used for the TCRbeta library. TCRdb analysed the PCR reads with MiXCR anew, one entry per CDR3 protein. The sample includes some 520,000 distinct CDR3 sequences, around a third seen only once; the top ten take 2% to 2.5%. Source: PBMCs from the stem cell graft donor, taken from the stem cell graft. These TCRs come from a human donor who donated a stem cell graft to a child with aplastic anemia.

The chain links TRBV2 to TRBJ2-1; D may correspond to TRBD1 or TRBD2 (5 bases each). Trimming took off 5 bases at V and 8 bases at J, with 16 bases between the two ends. CDR1 and CDR2 from the germline V gene are SNHLY and FYNNEI. The CDR3 has 14 amino acids. The CDR3 loop reads CASSRDPRADEQFF. The CDR3 nucleotides read TGTGCCAGCAGTCGGGACCCTAGGGCCGATGAGCAGTTCTTC.

The V and J genes are TRBV29-1 and TRBJ2-1; D tentatively fits TRBD1 or TRBD2 (6 bases each). CDR1 is SQVTM and CDR2 is ANQGSEA in the germline V gene. Deletions cut 5 bases from V and 7 bases from J, with 15 bases between. The CDR3 is 13 residues long. CDR3 loop: CSVLGGRSNEQFF. The CDR3 coding sequence is TGCAGCGTTTTGGGGGGCCGTTCGAATGAGCAGTTCTTC.

This clonotype was seen only a few times. The chain links TRBV7-2 to TRBJ2-4; D perhaps matches TRBD1 (6 bases). The germline V and J ends were trimmed by 1 base and 7 bases, with 11 bases remaining between them. Looked up from germline, CDR1 is SGHTA and CDR2 is FQGNSA. This CDR3 comprises 14 residues. The DNA of the CDR3 is TGTGCCAGCAGCTTAGACAGGGTGAAGAACATTCAGTACTTC. Translating gives CASSLDRVKNIQYF.

Only a few counts were recorded for this clonotype. V usage is TRBV20-1 and J usage is TRBJ2-1; D might be TRBD1 or TRBD2, each matching 5 bases. Germline V gene sequence: CDR1 DFQATT, CDR2 SNEGSKA (reference sequence). CDR3 length: 11 amino acids. Written as DNA, the CDR3 is TGCAGCCCGAGAGGGGTCAATGAGCAGTTCTTC. Its translation is CSPRGVNEQFF.

V and J are TRBV12-3 or TRBV12-4 and TRBJ1-1; maybe TRBD1 (5 bases). The CDR3 contains 15 residues. V lost 4 bases and J lost 2, with 14 bases in between. CDR3 nucleotide sequence: TGTGCCAGCAGTTCCCCCCGGGACCTCAACACTGAAGCTTTCTTT. Its translation is CASSSPRDLNTEAFF.

J is TRBJ1-5 and V is TRBV5-6; perhaps TRBD1 as D (6 bases). The CDR3 sequence is 15 residues long. Germline V CDR1 and CDR2: SGHDT, YYEEEE. V was pared by 0 bases and J by 7 bases, with 14 bases between. The CDR3 region has the DNA TGTGCCAGCAGCTTGGGGGTGGGGGCCCGGCAGCCCCAGCATTTT. Translating gives CASSLGVGARQPQHF.

V gene TRBV7-6 combines with J gene TRBJ2-1; 8 bases are a match to TRBD2. CDR1 is SGHVS, CDR2 FNYEAQ, per germline. V lost 5 bases and J lost 5; bases outside the gene matches: 5. The CDR3 length is 14 residues. This CDR3 is CASSRTLADNEQFF. CDR3 coding DNA: TGTGCCAGCAGCCGAACACTAGCGGACAATGAGCAGTTCTTC. Using reference TRBV7-6 and TRBJ2-1 for the parts outside the CDR3, the full variable domain is GAGVSQSPRYKVTKRGQDVALRCDPISGHVSLYWYRQALGQGPEFLTYFNYEAQQDKSGLPNDRFSAERPEGSISTLTIQRTEQRDSAMYRCASSRTLADNEQFFGPGTRLTVL.

The genes are TRBV5-4 and TRBJ2-3; 9 bases map to TRBD1. Germline V CDR1 and CDR2: SGHNT, YYREEE (reference sequence). V was clipped by 3 bases and J by 0 bases; unmatched bases: 5. CDR3 length equals 16 residues. CDR3 loop: CASSWDRDISTDTQYF. CDR3 nucleotides: TGTGCCAGCAGCTGGGACAGGGATATTAGCACAGATACGCAGTATTTT.

This chain connects TRBV28 to TRBJ2-3; TRBD2 matches 11 bases. The CDR3 consists of 19 residues. CDR1 and CDR2 (germline): MDHEN, SYDVKM. Germline trimming cut 1 base from V and 2 bases from J; bases unmatched to any gene: 11. DNA of the CDR3: TGTGCCAGCAGTTTATCTAGCGGGAGGATCGGGGCATACACAGATACGCAGTATTTT. It yields the protein CASSLSSGRIGAYTDTQYF.